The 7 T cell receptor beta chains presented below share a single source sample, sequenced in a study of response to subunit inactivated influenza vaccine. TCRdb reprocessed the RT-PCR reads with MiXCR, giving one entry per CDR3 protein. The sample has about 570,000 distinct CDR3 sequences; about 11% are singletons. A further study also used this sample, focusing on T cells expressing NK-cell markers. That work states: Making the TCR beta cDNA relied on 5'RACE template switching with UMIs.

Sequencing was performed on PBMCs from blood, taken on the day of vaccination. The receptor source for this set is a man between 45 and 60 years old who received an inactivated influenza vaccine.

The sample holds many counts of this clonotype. This chain's CDR3 is CASSLSNPAYQPQHF. The CDR3 nucleotides read TGTGCCAGCAGTTTATCGAACCCCGCATATCAGCCCCAGCATTTT. The chain employs TRBV27 and TRBJ1-5; D gene unclear. Germline CDR1 and CDR2: MNHEY and SMNVEV (reference sequence). V lost 0 bases to trimming and J lost 5 bases, with 11 bases between them. This CDR3 is 15 amino acids long.

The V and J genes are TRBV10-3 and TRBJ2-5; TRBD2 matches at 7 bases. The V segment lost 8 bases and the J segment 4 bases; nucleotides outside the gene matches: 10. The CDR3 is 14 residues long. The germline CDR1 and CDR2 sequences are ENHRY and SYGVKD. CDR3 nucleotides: TGTGCCATCCGGGCCGCGGGAGTCCGAGAGACCCAGTACTTC. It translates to CAIRAAGVRETQYF.

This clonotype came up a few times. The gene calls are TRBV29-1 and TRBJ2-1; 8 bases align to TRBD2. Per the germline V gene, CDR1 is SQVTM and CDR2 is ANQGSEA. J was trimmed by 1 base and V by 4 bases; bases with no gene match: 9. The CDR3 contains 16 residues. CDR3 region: CSVAFSGIGSYNEQFF. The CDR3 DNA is TGCAGCGTTGCTTTTAGCGGGATAGGGTCCTACAATGAGCAGTTCTTC.

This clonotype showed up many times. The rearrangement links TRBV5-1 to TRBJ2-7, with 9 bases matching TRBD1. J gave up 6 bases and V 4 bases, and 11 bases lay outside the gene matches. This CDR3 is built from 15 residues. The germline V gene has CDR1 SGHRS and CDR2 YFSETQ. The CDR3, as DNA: TGCGCCAGCAGCATATCCGGGACAGGGTCGTCCGAGCAGTACTTC. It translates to CASSISGTGSSEQYF.

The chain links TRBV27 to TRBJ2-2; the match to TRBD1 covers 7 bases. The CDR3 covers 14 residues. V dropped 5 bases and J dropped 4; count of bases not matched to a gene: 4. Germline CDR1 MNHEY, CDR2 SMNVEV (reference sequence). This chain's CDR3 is CASSPQGTTGELFF. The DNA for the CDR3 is TGTGCCAGCAGTCCACAGGGGACCACCGGGGAGCTGTTTTTT.

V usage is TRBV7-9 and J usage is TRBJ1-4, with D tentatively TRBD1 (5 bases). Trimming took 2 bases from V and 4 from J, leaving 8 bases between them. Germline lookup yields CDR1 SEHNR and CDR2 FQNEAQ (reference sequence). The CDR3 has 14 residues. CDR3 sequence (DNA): TGTGCCAGCAGCTTAAGACAGAATAATGAAAAACTGTTTTTT. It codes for CASSLRQNNEKLFF.

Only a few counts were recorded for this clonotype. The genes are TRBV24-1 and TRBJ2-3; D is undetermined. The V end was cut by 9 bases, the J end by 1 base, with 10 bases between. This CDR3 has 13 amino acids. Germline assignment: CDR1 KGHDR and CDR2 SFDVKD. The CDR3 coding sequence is TGTGCCACCGGGTTACCGGGCACAGATACGCAGTATTTT. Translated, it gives CATGLPGTDTQYF.